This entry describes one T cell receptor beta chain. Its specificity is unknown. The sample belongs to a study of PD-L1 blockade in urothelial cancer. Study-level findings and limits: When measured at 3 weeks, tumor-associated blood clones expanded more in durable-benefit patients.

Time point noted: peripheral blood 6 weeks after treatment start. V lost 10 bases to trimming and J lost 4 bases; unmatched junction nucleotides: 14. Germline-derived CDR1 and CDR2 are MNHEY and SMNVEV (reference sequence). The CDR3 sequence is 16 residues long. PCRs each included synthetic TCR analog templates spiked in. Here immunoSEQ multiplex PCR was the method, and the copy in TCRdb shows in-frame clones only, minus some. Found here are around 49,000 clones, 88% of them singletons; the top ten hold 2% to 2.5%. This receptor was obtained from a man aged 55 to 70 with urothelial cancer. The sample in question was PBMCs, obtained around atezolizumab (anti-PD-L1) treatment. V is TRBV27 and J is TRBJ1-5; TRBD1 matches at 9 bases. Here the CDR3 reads CAILLEGQGHNQPQHF. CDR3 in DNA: TGTGCCATCCTCCTGGAGGGACAGGGCCATAATCAGCCCCAGCATTTT.